This T cell receptor (beta chain) was sequenced during a study of blood T cell repertoires in COVID-19. About the study: T cells, B-cell-depleted T cells, or PBMCs provided the cDNA or gDNA that served as material.

Assay used: immunoSEQ multiplex PCR; TCRdb lists only in-frame clones, some missing. The sample consists of around 200,000 clones, about 81% of them appearing once. Participants' reported clinical history set cohort assignment. Source material: PBMCs or T cells enriched from blood (not recorded which). This receptor was identified in a middle-aged man who had recovered from COVID-19.

The DNA of the CDR3 is TGTGCCAGCAGCTTAGTGGTAGCGGGAGCATACAATGAGCAGTTCTTC. Translation gives CASSLVVAGAYNEQFF. The V gene is TRBV11-2, the J gene TRBJ2-1, with 9 nucleotides matching TRBD2. The ends lost 1 base at V and 4 bases at J; junction bases unmatched: 5. This CDR3 has 16 amino acids. Germline V gene data show CDR1 as SGHAT and CDR2 as FQNNGV.